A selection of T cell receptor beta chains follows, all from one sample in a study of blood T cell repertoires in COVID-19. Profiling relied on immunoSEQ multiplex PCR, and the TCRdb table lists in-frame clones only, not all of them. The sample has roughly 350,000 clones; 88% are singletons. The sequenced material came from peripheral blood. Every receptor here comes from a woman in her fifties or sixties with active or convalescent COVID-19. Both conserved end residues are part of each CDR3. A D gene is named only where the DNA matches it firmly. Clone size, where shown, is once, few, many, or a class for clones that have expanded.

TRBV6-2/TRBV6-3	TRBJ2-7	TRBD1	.	TGTGCCAGCAGTTACCGGGACAGGGTTTTCCACGAGCAGTACTTC	CASSYRDRVFHEQYF
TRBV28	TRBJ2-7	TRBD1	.	TGTGCCAGCAGCCGGACAGGTATCTACGAGCAGTACTTC	CASSRTGIYEQYF
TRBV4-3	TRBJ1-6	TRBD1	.	TGCGCCAGCAGCCAAGAAACGAGGACAGGGGGCTCCTATAATTCACCCCTCCACTTT	CASSQETRTGGSYNSPLHF
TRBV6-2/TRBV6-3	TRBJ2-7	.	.	TGTGCCAGCAGTTACTCGAGAGGGCTCCACGAGCAGTACTTC	CASSYSRGLHEQYF
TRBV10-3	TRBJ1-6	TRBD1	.	TGTGCCATCAGTGAGTGGGGACAGGCAGGGAATTCACCCCTCCACTTT	CAISEWGQAGNSPLHF
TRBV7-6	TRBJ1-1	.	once	TGTGCCAGCAGCGAGGCCGGGACCAGGGGCACTGAAGCTTTCTTT	CASSEAGTRGTEAFF
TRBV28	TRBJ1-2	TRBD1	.	TGTGCCAGCAGTCCGGGACAGGGGGTTGTGGGCACCTTC	CASSPGQGVVGTF
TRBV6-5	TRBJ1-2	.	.	TGTGCCAGCAGTTACGGGGGGATTCCCTATGGCTACACCTTC	CASSYGGIPYGYTF
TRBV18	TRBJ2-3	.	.	TGTGCCAGCTCACCCCAGTATTCAGATACGCAGTATTTT	CASSPQYSDTQYF
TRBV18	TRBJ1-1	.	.	TGTGCCAGCTCCAGCGGGGGGGCGGACACTGAAGCTTTCTTT	CASSSGGADTEAFF
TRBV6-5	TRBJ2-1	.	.	TGTGCCAGCAGTTACGACAGCTACAATGAGCAGTTCTTC	CASSYDSYNEQFF
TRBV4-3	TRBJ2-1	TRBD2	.	TGCGCCAGCAGCCAAGACCTTACCGGGACTAGTTTCTACAATGAGCAGTTCTTC	CASSQDLTGTSFYNEQFF
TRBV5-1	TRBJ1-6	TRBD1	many	TGCGCCAGCAGCAGGACAGGGGCTTCACCCCTCCACTTT	CASSRTGASPLHF
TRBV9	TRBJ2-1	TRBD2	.	TGTGCCAGCAGCCCCCGGACTAGCGGAGACAATGAGCAGTTCTTC	CASSPRTSGDNEQFF
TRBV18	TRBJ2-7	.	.	TGTGCCAGCTCACCGGCACAAATCATTTCTCTCGAGCAGTACTTC	CASSPAQIISLEQYF
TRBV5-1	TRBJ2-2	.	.	TGCGCCAGCAGCTTGTCCGGGTCGGCGACAGGTTACGAAACCGGGGAGCTGTTTTTT	CASSLSGSATGYETGELFF
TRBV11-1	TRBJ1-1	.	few	TGTGCCAGCCGACGAGGAAACACTGAAGCTTTCTTT	CASRRGNTEAFF
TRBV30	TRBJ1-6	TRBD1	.	TGTGCCTGGAGTTCCGGGACAGGGAATTCACCCCTCCACTTT	CAWSSGTGNSPLHF
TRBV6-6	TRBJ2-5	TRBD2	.	TGTGCCAGCAGTTACCCCATAGCGGGGGGTCAAGAGACCCAGTACTTC	CASSYPIAGGQETQYF
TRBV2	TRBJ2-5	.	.	TGTGCCAGCAGTGAAAACCGGGACCAAGAGACCCAGTACTTC	CASSENRDQETQYF
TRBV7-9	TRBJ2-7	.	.	TGTGCCAGCAGCCCAGAATCAGCCTACGAGCAGTACTTC	CASSPESAYEQYF
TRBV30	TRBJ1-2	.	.	TGTGCCTGGAGCCACTTTATGCAGGAGGATGGCTACACCTTC	CAWSHFMQEDGYTF
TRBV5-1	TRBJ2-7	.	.	TGCGCCAGCAGCTTGGCCCGGGGGACCTACGAGCAGTACTTC	CASSLARGTYEQYF
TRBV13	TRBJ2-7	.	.	TGTGCCAGTGGGGCGGTGGGGCTCTACGAGCAGTACTTC	CASGAVGLYEQYF
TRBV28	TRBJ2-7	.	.	TGTGCCAGCAGTTTATCGATCCCGGGCGAGCAGTACTTC	CASSLSIPGEQYF
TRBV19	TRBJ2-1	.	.	TGTGCCAGTAAATTAACGGGAGCGGGCAATGAGCAGTTCTTC	CASKLTGAGNEQFF
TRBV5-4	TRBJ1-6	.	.	TGTGCCAGCAGGGGGGGGGAAGTAGATAATTCACCCCTCCACTTT	CASRGGEVDNSPLHF
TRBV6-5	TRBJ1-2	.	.	TGTGCCAGCAGCTCACAGAGTCCCTATGGCTACACCTTC	CASSSQSPYGYTF
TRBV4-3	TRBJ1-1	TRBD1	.	TGCGCCAGCAGCCAACCAGAGGACAGGGCAGAAGCTTTCTTT	CASSQPEDRAEAFF
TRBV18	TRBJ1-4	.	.	TGTGCCAGCTCGCCCAGGACACACGAAAAACTGTTTTTT	CASSPRTHEKLFF
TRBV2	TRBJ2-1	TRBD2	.	TGTGCCAGCAACGACGGACTAGCGGGCCCCAATGAGCAGTTCTTC	CASNDGLAGPNEQFF
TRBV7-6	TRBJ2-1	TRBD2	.	TGTGCCAGCAGCTTGCTAGCGGGGGCGATTAATGAGCAGTTCTTC	CASSLLAGAINEQFF
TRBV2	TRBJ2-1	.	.	TGTGCCAGCACTACACAGGGTTTTGGGGAGCAGTTCTTC	CASTTQGFGEQFF
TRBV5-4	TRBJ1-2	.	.	TGTGCCATCTCGAACGGGAATCTGTTTGGCTACACCTTC	CAISNGNLFGYTF
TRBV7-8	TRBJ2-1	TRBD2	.	TGTGCCAGCAGCCCGGGACTAGCGGGGGGGAGCTCCTACAATGAGCAGTTCTTC	CASSPGLAGGSSYNEQFF
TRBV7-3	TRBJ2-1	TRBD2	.	TGTGCCAGCAGCTCGGGACTAGCGGGAGGGGGTGAGCAGTTCTTC	CASSSGLAGGGEQFF
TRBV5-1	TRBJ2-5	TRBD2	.	TGCGCCAGCAGCTTCCCACTAGCGGGAGAAGAGACCCAGTACTTC	CASSFPLAGEETQYF
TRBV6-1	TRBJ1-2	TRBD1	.	TGTGCCAGCAGTGAAAGACAGGGGGCTGACTATGGCTACACCTTC	CASSERQGADYGYTF
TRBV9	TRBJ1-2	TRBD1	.	TGTGCCAGCAGCGCCCGGGACAGTTTTAACTATGGCTACACCTTC	CASSARDSFNYGYTF
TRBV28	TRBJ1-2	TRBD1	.	TGTGCCAGCAGTTTGTGGACAGGGAAGAACTATGGCTACACCTTC	CASSLWTGKNYGYTF
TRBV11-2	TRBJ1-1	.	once	TGTGCCAGCAGCTTTATGAGTAACACTGAAGCTTTCTTT	CASSFMSNTEAFF
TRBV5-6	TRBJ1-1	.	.	TGTGCCAGCAGCAACGGAGGGGCCCTTACTGAAGCTTTCTTT	CASSNGGALTEAFF
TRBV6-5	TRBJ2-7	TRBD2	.	TGTGCCAGCAGACATCTCACTAGCGGGGTACACGAGCAGTACTTC	CASRHLTSGVHEQYF
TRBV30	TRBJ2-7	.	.	TGTGCCTGGTCCCGGTTACTGACTAGTTCTACCCTCTACGAGCAGTACTTC	CAWSRLLTSSTLYEQYF
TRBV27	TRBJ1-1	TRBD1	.	TGTGCCAGCAGTCACCTCGGGACAGGGATGAACACTGAAGCTTTCTTT	CASSHLGTGMNTEAFF
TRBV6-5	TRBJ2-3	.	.	TGTGCCAGCAAGGAGAGACGCACAGATACGCAGTATTTT	CASKERRTDTQYF
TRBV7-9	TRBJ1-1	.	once	TGTGCCAGCAGCAGTTTAGGGGGGAACACTGAAGCTTTCTTT	CASSSLGGNTEAFF